Listed below are T cell receptor beta chains from one sample, sequenced in a study of blood T cell repertoires in COVID-19. Produced via immunoSEQ multiplex PCR; TCRdb's table is partial and in-frame only. The sample contains 150,000 to 200,000 clones, around 84% of which appear only once. Sequenced sample: PBMCs or T cells enriched from blood (not recorded which). The receptors were gathered from a woman in her forties or fifties who had recovered from COVID-19. Each CDR3 is given without its conserved first and last residue. A D gene is named only where the DNA matches it firmly.

v_call: TRBV7-3
cdr3_length: 15
j_call: TRBJ2-1
d_call: TRBD1
cdr3_aa: ASSPWTGASSYNEQF

v_call: TRBV28
cdr3_length: 12
j_call: TRBJ1-2
d_call: NA
cdr3_aa: ASSFRAVKGGYT

v_call: TRBV9
cdr3_length: 15
j_call: TRBJ2-5
d_call: TRBD2
cdr3_aa: ASSVGSSGSRQETQY

v_call: TRBV18
cdr3_length: 13
j_call: TRBJ1-2
d_call: NA
cdr3_aa: ASSPWEDNPYGYT

v_call: TRBV5-4
cdr3_length: 12
j_call: TRBJ1-2
d_call: TRBD1
cdr3_aa: ASSPDRGNYGYT

v_call: TRBV4-1
cdr3_length: 11
j_call: TRBJ1-2
d_call: NA
cdr3_aa: ASSLDTNYGYT

v_call: TRBV4-2
cdr3_length: 13
j_call: TRBJ2-7
d_call: NA
cdr3_aa: ASSQVGGTGVEQY

v_call: TRBV11-1
cdr3_length: 13
j_call: TRBJ2-7
d_call: TRBD2
cdr3_aa: ASSFTSGSSYEQY

v_call: TRBV5-5
cdr3_length: 10
j_call: TRBJ2-4
d_call: TRBD1
cdr3_aa: ATSAYRGIQY

v_call: TRBV7-2
cdr3_length: 11
j_call: TRBJ2-3
d_call: NA
cdr3_aa: ASSLTAVDTQY

v_call: TRBV7-9
cdr3_length: 13
j_call: TRBJ1-6
d_call: NA
cdr3_aa: ASSFAQNDNSPLH

v_call: TRBV25-1
cdr3_length: 12
j_call: TRBJ2-2
d_call: TRBD2
cdr3_aa: ASRVGGASGELF

v_call: TRBV19
cdr3_length: 12
j_call: TRBJ2-7
d_call: TRBD1
cdr3_aa: ASSMGQPPYEQY

v_call: TRBV7-2
cdr3_length: 13
j_call: TRBJ2-1
d_call: TRBD1
cdr3_aa: ASSLTDRGYNEQF

v_call: TRBV6-5
cdr3_length: 11
j_call: TRBJ1-4
d_call: NA
cdr3_aa: ASSYGGVEKLF

v_call: TRBV12-3/TRBV12-4
cdr3_length: 11
j_call: TRBJ2-6
d_call: NA
cdr3_aa: ASSLSGANVLT

v_call: TRBV24-1
cdr3_length: 14
j_call: TRBJ2-1
d_call: TRBD2
cdr3_aa: ATSASGLAGAYEQF

v_call: TRBV5-6
cdr3_length: 11
j_call: TRBJ1-2
d_call: NA
cdr3_aa: ASSWSGNYGYT

v_call: TRBV27
cdr3_length: 13
j_call: TRBJ1-6
d_call: NA
cdr3_aa: ASSPLQGPYSPLH

v_call: TRBV4-2
cdr3_length: 13
j_call: TRBJ2-7
d_call: NA
cdr3_aa: ASSQESSRGYEQY

v_call: TRBV6-5
cdr3_length: 12
j_call: TRBJ1-6
d_call: NA
cdr3_aa: ASSLIDGDSPLH